This T cell receptor beta chain was found in a study of Graves' ophthalmopathy and Graves' hyperthyroidism. CDR3 length equals 14 residues. Germline-derived CDR1 and CDR2 are SGHRS and YFSETQ. V lost 2 bases, J lost 5 bases, and 13 bases lay in between. This clonotype was observed many times. Under 3 months in duration, the ophthalmopathy in affected donors had moderate-to-severe activity, CAS ≥3 and NOSPECS ≥4. Uncontrolled infections, pregnancy, lactation or other autoimmune diseases led to patient exclusion. Orbital computed tomography and thyroid ultrasound, along with TRAb, serum thyroxine and clinical symptoms, underpinned diagnosis. PBMCs originated in approximately 9.2 ml of fresh peripheral blood. The sequenced template was RNA, covering the TCR beta CDR3 region. Second-round multiplex PCR followed a first-round RT-PCR using HTBI primers. Each CDR3 protein is one row after TCRdb ran MiXCR on the multiplex PCR reads. Of about 220,000 distinct CDR3 sequences listed, about 22% were seen once; the top ten hold more than 35%.

The TCR comes from a woman aged 50 to 65 with Graves' ophthalmopathy. The specimen sequenced was peripheral blood. The gene calls are TRBV5-1 and TRBJ1-2; a possible D gene is TRBD1 (5 bases). The CDR3, as DNA: TGCGCCAGCAGCTTAGGGACGAGACAGTATGGCTACACCTTC. It yields the protein CASSLGTRQYGYTF.